Listed here are 16 T cell receptor beta chains from one sample, sequenced in a study of T-cell reconstitution after alpha-beta-depleted transplantation in children. Molecular barcoding with unique molecular identifiers was used for the TCRbeta library. TCRdb passed the PCR reads through MiXCR, listing each CDR3 protein once. The sample lists around 530,000 distinct CDR3 sequences; 32% were seen once. Specimen: PBMCs from the stem cell graft donor, collected from the stem cell graft. All receptors come from a human donor who donated a stem cell graft to a child with aplastic anemia.

The gene calls are TRBV12-3 or TRBV12-4 and TRBJ2-1; D is undetermined. V lost 7 bases, J lost 5 bases, and 9 bases lay in between. The CDR3 consists of 12 residues. Written as DNA, the CDR3 is TGTGCCAGCAACTCGTACAACAATGAGCAGTTCTTC. Translating it yields CASNSYNNEQFF.

The chain uses TRBV4-1 and TRBJ1-1, with D tentatively TRBD1 (6 bases). Germline CDR1 MGHRA, CDR2 YSYEKL. CDR3 length: 15 amino acids. V was pared by 1 base and J by 6 bases, with 15 bases between. DNA for the CDR3: TGCGCCAGCAGCCAAGGCCGTTCCTCAGGGGCTGAAGCTTTCTTT. This translates into CASSQGRSSGAEAFF.

This CDR3 reads CASSLPERGQGTDTQYF. As DNA, the CDR3 is TGTGCCAGCAGCTTACCCGAAAGGGGACAGGGTACAGATACGCAGTATTTT. This rearrangement joins TRBV7-8 to TRBJ2-3, with 9 bases identical to TRBD1. This CDR3 is 17 amino acids long. V was pared by 2 bases and J by 3 bases, with 9 bases of the junction left unmatched. Germline V CDR1 and CDR2: SGHVS, FQNEAQ. Full variable domain (outside the CDR3, taken from reference TRBV7-8 and TRBJ2-3): GAGVSQSPRYKVAKRGQDVALRCDPISGHVSLFWYQQALGQGPEFLTYFQNEAQLDKSGLPSDRFFAERPEGSVSTLKIQRTQQEDSAVYLCASSLPERGQGTDTQYFGPGTRLTVL.

The genes are TRBV10-3 and TRBJ1-2; 7 nucleotides align to TRBD1. CDR1 and CDR2 from the germline V gene are ENHRY and SYGVKD. The V gene end was trimmed by 6 bases and the J gene end by 5 bases; junction bases not matched to a gene: 3. CDR3 length equals 12 residues. Written as DNA, the CDR3 is TGTGCCATCAGGCAGGGGGGGTATGGCTACACCTTC. Encoded protein: CAIRQGGYGYTF.

The chain carries TRBV7-7 and TRBJ2-3; either TRBD1 or TRBD2 may fit D (5 bases each). Germline-derived CDR1 and CDR2 are SSHAT and FNYEAQ (reference sequence). V was clipped by 5 bases and J by 2 bases, with 14 bases between them. The CDR3 runs to 15 residues. The DNA for the CDR3 is TGTGCCAGCAGCCCCGAGTGGGGACCCACAGATACGCAGTATTTT. Its translation is CASSPEWGPTDTQYF.

There are a few counts of this clonotype. The V and J genes are TRBV7-9 and TRBJ2-5; D is possibly TRBD1 (8 bases). Trimming removed 3 bases from V and 5 bases from J, with 25 bases in between. Germline values: CDR1 SEHNR, CDR2 FQNEAQ (reference sequence). The CDR3 runs to 18 residues. CDR3 residues: CASSFLSHATGGGETQYF. The CDR3 DNA follows: TGTGCCAGCAGCTTCCTCTCGCACGCAACAGGGGGAGGGGAGACCCAGTACTTC.

This clonotype has a handful of counts. The chain is built from TRBV30 and TRBJ2-7; 14 nucleotides line up with TRBD2. The V gene's germline CDR1 is GTSNPN and CDR2 SVGIG (reference sequence). CDR3 length: 18 amino acids. V shed 0 bases and J 0 bases; nucleotides not matched to a gene: 7. Written as DNA, the CDR3 is TGTGCCTGGAGTGTAAGCCGGACTAGCGGGAGGAGCTCCTACGAGCAGTACTTC. It is translated as CAWSVSRTSGRSSYEQYF.

J is TRBJ2-1 and V is TRBV7-9, with D perhaps given as TRBD1 or TRBD2 (6 bases each). CDR1 and CDR2 (germline): SEHNR, FQNEAQ (reference sequence). This CDR3 is built from 16 residues. Between the trimmed V and J ends, which lost 3 bases and 5 bases, there was a span of 17 bases. The CDR3 loop is CASSFPEGGRDNEQFF. The DNA of the CDR3 is TGTGCCAGCAGCTTTCCCGAGGGGGGACGGGACAATGAGCAGTTCTTC.

A few counts support this clonotype. This chain uses TRBV12-3 or TRBV12-4 with TRBJ2-7; the D gene is possibly TRBD2 (6 bases). V lost 7 bases and J lost 3, with 10 bases in between. The CDR3 length is 12 residues. The CDR3 bases are TGTGCCAGCAAGGGACTGAGCTACGAGCAGTACTTC. Amino acids: CASKGLSYEQYF.

This clonotype was counted only a few times. The rearrangement links TRBV10-1 to TRBJ1-5; 7 nucleotides agree with TRBD1. The trim removed 5 bases at V and 2 bases at J, leaving 6 bases unmatched. Germline V gene sequence: CDR1 WNHNN, CDR2 SYGVQD (reference sequence). This CDR3 region has 15 residues. The CDR3 here is CASSPETGGNQPQHF. CDR3 nucleotides: TGCGCCAGCAGTCCGGAAACAGGGGGCAATCAGCCCCAGCATTTT.

V usage is TRBV7-2 and J usage is TRBJ2-3, with D tentatively TRBD1 (5 bases). CDR1 is SGHTA, CDR2 FQGNSA, per germline. V was shortened by 5 bases and J by 11 bases, with 17 bases between the two germline ends. The CDR3 runs to 13 residues. The CDR3 is CASSTPIGDEQYF. The CDR3 DNA sequence: TGTGCCAGCAGCACGCCGATAGGGGATGAGCAGTATTTT.

The chain employs TRBV5-6 and TRBJ2-7, with 12 bases lining up with TRBD2. The trim removed 3 bases at V and 3 bases at J, leaving 4 bases unmatched. The CDR3 has 15 amino acids. Germline V gives CDR1 SGHDT, CDR2 YYEEEE. CDR3 loop: CASSSLAGGVYEQYF. In DNA form, the CDR3 reads TGTGCCAGCAGCTCCCTAGCGGGAGGGGTCTACGAGCAGTACTTC.

This clonotype was seen only a few times. J is TRBJ2-7 and V is TRBV12-3 or TRBV12-4; 7 nucleotides agree with TRBD1. J gave up 11 bases and V 3 bases, and 7 bases lay outside the gene matches. This CDR3 contains 12 residues. The CDR3 here is CASSLGQGVKYF. The DNA of the CDR3 is TGTGCCAGCAGTTTGGGGCAGGGGGTAAAGTACTTC.

The rearrangement joins TRBV5-1 to TRBJ2-1; maybe TRBD2 (6 bases). Germline loops: CDR1 SGHRS, CDR2 YFSETQ. The CDR3 spans 14 residues. The ends were cut back, 4 bases at V and 8 bases at J, with 16 bases in the middle. The CDR3 coding sequence is TGCGCCAGCAGCAGAAGCGGGCCCCCGGATGAGCAGTTCTTC. Its protein is CASSRSGPPDEQFF.

This clonotype was found a few times. The chain couples TRBV29-1 to TRBJ2-7; D remains ambiguous. The V and J ends lost 0 bases and 2 bases respectively, with 8 bases between them. Germline loops: CDR1 SQVTM, CDR2 ANQGSEA. The CDR3 has 13 amino acids. DNA of the CDR3: TGCAGCGTTGAAGATCCGGGTACCTACGAGCAGTACGTC. Translating gives CSVEDPGTYEQYV.

This clonotype was counted a few times. V and J are TRBV27 and TRBJ2-1, with 10 bases identical to TRBD2. V gave up 6 bases and J gave up 5 bases; unmatched junction bases: 7. The CDR3 sequence is 15 residues long. The germline V gene has CDR1 MNHEY and CDR2 SMNVEV (reference sequence). The CDR3 is CASRTTSGYNNEQFF. CDR3 nucleotide sequence: TGTGCCAGCAGAACGACTAGCGGGTACAACAATGAGCAGTTCTTC.